The 28 T cell receptor beta chains below were found in one sample sequenced in a study of T cell responses to AZD1222 COVID-19 vaccine. Only in-frame clones appear in the TCRdb table, and some are missing; sequencing was by immunoSEQ multiplex PCR. The data contain 90,000 to 100,000 clones, about 85% of them singletons. The specimen comprised peripheral blood, sampled 28 days after the second AZD1222 dose. Every receptor here comes from an adult who received the AZD1222 COVID-19 vaccine.

The J gene is TRBJ2-7, the V gene TRBV6-2 or TRBV6-3, with D perhaps assigned TRBD1 or TRBD2 (6 bases each). This CDR3 contains 15 residues. Germline CDR1 is MNHEY and CDR2 is SVGEGT. V lost 4 bases, J lost 5 bases, and 18 bases lay in between. The CDR3 DNA is TGTGCCAGCAGTTCCCCAACAGGGAGGAGGAACGAGCAGTACTTC. It specifies CASSSPTGRRNEQYF.

This clone has a single count. This chain connects TRBV7-9 to TRBJ1-2, with 8 positions matching TRBD1. Germline loops: CDR1 SEHNR, CDR2 FQNEAQ (reference sequence). V lost 1 base, J lost 7 bases, and 8 bases stayed unmatched. This CDR3 region has 15 residues. CDR3 sequence reads: CASSLEMTGAGGYTF. In DNA form, the CDR3 reads TGTGCCAGCAGCTTAGAGATGACAGGGGCGGGTGGCTACACCTTC. The whole variable domain, filled in from reference TRBV7-9 and TRBJ1-2, reads DTGVSQNPRHKITKRGQNVTFRCDPISEHNRLYWYRQTLGQGPEFLTYFQNEAQLEKSRLLSDRFSAERPKGSFSTLEIQRTEQGDSAMYLCASSLEMTGAGGYTFGSGTRLTVV.

Written as DNA, the CDR3 is TGTGCCAGCAGCAGAACCACAGGGTTAGATGGCTACACCTTC. Its translation: CASSRTTGLDGYTF. V usage is TRBV5-4 and J usage is TRBJ1-2; tentatively, D is TRBD1 (6 bases). The ends were cut back, 4 bases at V and 6 bases at J, with 16 bases in the middle. Germline assignment: CDR1 SGHNT and CDR2 YYREEE (reference sequence). The CDR3 loop spans 14 amino acids. Looking up the rest from reference TRBV5-4 and TRBJ1-2 gives the full variable domain: ETGVTQSPTHLIKTRGQQVTLRCSSQSGHNTVSWYQQALGQGPQFIFQYYREEENGRGNFPPRFSGLQFPNYSSELNVNALELDDSALYLCASSRTTGLDGYTFGSGTRLTVV.

The chain's CDR3 is CASSAGSGGALETQYF. The CDR3 DNA reads as TGTGCCAGCAGCGCCGGTTCAGGGGGCGCTTTGGAGACCCAGTACTTC. V usage is TRBV7-3 and J usage is TRBJ2-5; 8 positions match TRBD1. The junction had 13 bases not matched to a gene; V was cut back by 5 bases and J by 5 bases. There are 16 residues in the CDR3. CDR1 SGHTA and CDR2 FQGTGA come from the germline V gene.

This clone was seen only a few times. This chain connects TRBV6-5 to TRBJ1-2; D remains ambiguous. The CDR3 is 16 amino acids. Germline values: CDR1 MNHEY, CDR2 SVGAGI. Trimming stripped 4 bases from V and 4 bases from J, with 19 bases between. In nucleotides, the CDR3 is TGTGCCAGCAGTTCCTCGACTGCTGCGCCTATCTATGGCTACACCTTC. This encodes CASSSSTAAPIYGYTF.

The chain is built from TRBV27 and TRBJ2-7, with D possibly being TRBD1 (6 bases). In germline, CDR1 is MNHEY, CDR2 SMNVEV (reference sequence). V was trimmed by 5 bases and J by 4 bases, leaving 18 bases between them. This CDR3 contains 15 residues. The CDR3, as DNA: TGTGCCAGCAGTCCCACAGGGAGAATGAAGTACGAGCAGTACTTC. This gives the protein CASSPTGRMKYEQYF.

The CDR3 DNA follows: TGTGCCAGCTCACTTAGACAGGGGGAGTTTAGCGAGCAGTACTTC. It translates to CASSLRQGEFSEQYF. The chain carries TRBV18 and TRBJ2-7, with 9 nucleotides matching TRBD1. The germline CDR1 and CDR2 sequences are KGHSH and LQKENI. Trimming cost V 4 bases and J 6 bases; bases outside gene matches: 10. There are 15 residues in the CDR3.

This clone appeared a single time. The chain recombines TRBV7-2 with TRBJ2-7; 9 bases map to TRBD2. This CDR3 is built from 13 residues. In germline, CDR1 is SGHTA, CDR2 FQGNSA. The trim removed 5 bases at V and 7 bases at J, leaving 6 bases unmatched. The CDR3 loop is CASSGAGGTEQYF. CDR3 DNA: TGTGCCAGCAGCGGGGCGGGGGGGACTGAGCAGTACTTC.

V gene TRBV6-1 combines with J gene TRBJ1-2; D is uncertain. The CDR3 is 11 residues long. The germline V gene has CDR1 MNHNS and CDR2 SASEGT. The V gene lost 8 bases and the J gene lost 5 bases, with 9 bases spanning the gap. The CDR3 protein is CASRGIYGYTF. The CDR3 DNA follows: TGTGCCAGCCGGGGAATATATGGCTACACCTTC.

This clone was seen once. The rearrangement joins TRBV29-1 to TRBJ2-7; the D gene is possibly TRBD2 (7 bases). Germline lookup yields CDR1 SQVTM and CDR2 ANQGSEA. The V end lost 7 bases, the J end lost 7 bases, and 20 bases lay between the germline ends. This CDR3 is built from 13 residues. DNA of the CDR3: TGCAGCGCTAGGGGGAGGGCTTCCGGGGAGCAGTACTTC. Its protein is CSARGRASGEQYF.

This chain links TRBV5-1 with TRBJ2-3; TRBD2 agrees at 14 bases. The CDR3 sequence is 18 residues long. V shed 3 bases and J 0 bases; nucleotides not matched to a gene: 6. Germline V gene sequence: CDR1 SGHRS, CDR2 YFSETQ. For the CDR3, the DNA is TGCGCCAGCAGCTCCGGACTAGCGGGAGGTAGTAGCACAGATACGCAGTATTTT. This sequence encodes CASSSGLAGGSSTDTQYF.

The J gene is TRBJ2-2, the V gene TRBV7-3; possibly TRBD1 for D (5 bases). Trimming removed 5 bases from V and 6 bases from J, with 13 bases in between. This CDR3 has 14 amino acids. Germline V gene data show CDR1 as SGHTA and CDR2 as FQGTGA. CDR3 residues: CASSTQGLAGELFF. The CDR3 DNA sequence: TGTGCCAGCAGCACTCAGGGTTTGGCCGGGGAGCTGTTTTTT.

The rearrangement uses TRBV6-5 and TRBJ2-2; D unresolved. This CDR3 has 13 amino acids. Germline CDR1 and CDR2: MNHEY and SVGAGI. The ends were cut back, 2 bases at V and 4 bases at J, with 5 bases in the middle. The CDR3, as DNA: TGTGCCAGCAGTTACGCCCCCACCGGGGAGCTGTTTTTT. This codes for CASSYAPTGELFF.

This chain joins TRBV5-4 and TRBJ2-5; 9 bases line up with TRBD2. CDR3 size: 15 residues. V lost 4 bases and J lost 5; bases outside the gene matches: 9. Germline V gene lookup returns CDR1 SGHNT and CDR2 YYREEE (reference sequence). The CDR3 sequence: CASSQPGTSRETQYF. In nucleotides, the CDR3 is TGTGCCAGCAGCCAGCCCGGGACTAGCAGGGAGACCCAGTACTTC.

The chain recombines TRBV7-8 with TRBJ2-3, with 9 nucleotides matching TRBD2. The CDR3 covers 16 residues. With 5 bases clipped from V and 14 bases from J, the junction kept 20 bases outside the gene matches. Germline V gene sequence: CDR1 SGHVS, CDR2 FQNEAQ. CDR3 coding DNA: TGTGCCAGCAGCCTCCTCGCGGGAGGGCGAGGCGAGTCGCTGTATTTT. It translates to CASSLLAGGRGESLYF.

The chain links TRBV2 to TRBJ2-2, with 10 nucleotides matching TRBD1. Per the germline V gene, CDR1 is SNHLY and CDR2 is FYNNEI. The CDR3 is made up of 14 amino acids. V shed 6 bases, J shed 10 bases, and the junction held 8 bases outside the gene matches. CDR3 bases: TGTGCCAGCAGCCGGGACAGGGGAAAGGAGGAGCTGTTTTTT. As protein: CASSRDRGKEELFF.

V usage is TRBV21-1 and J usage is TRBJ2-5; TRBD1 was called by the table and not checked on the DNA. TRBV21-1 is assigned pseudogene status. The CDR3 is made up of 16 amino acids. The CDR3 DNA follows: TGTGCCAGCAGCAAAGAGGGACAGGGGGCGCAAGAGACCCAGTACTTC. Protein: CASSKEGQGAQETQYF.

This chain links TRBV10-3 with TRBJ2-7; the D call may be TRBD1 or TRBD2 (5 bases each). V was pared by 7 bases and J by 1 base, with 14 bases between. Germline V lookup: CDR1 ENHRY, CDR2 SYGVKD. The CDR3 has 14 amino acids. The CDR3 region has the DNA TGTGCCATCAACCGGGACGGATCTTCCTACGAGCAGTACTTC. Protein sequence: CAINRDGSSYEQYF.

CDR3 residues: CASSVGGGGPPYEQYF. The CDR3 bases are TGTGCCAGCAGCGTAGGAGGGGGAGGCCCTCCCTACGAGCAGTACTTC. The chain couples TRBV9 to TRBJ2-7, with D possibly called TRBD1 or TRBD2 (6 bases each). The CDR3 is made up of 16 amino acids. Per germline, CDR1 SGDLS and CDR2 YYNGEE. V lost 0 bases and J lost 2, with 15 bases in between.

The chain joins TRBV4-3 to TRBJ2-7; 10 positions match TRBD2. The V gene end was trimmed by 4 bases and the J gene end by 8 bases; junction bases not matched to a gene: 8. Germline V lookup: CDR1 LGHNA, CDR2 YSLEER. CDR3 length: 14 residues. The CDR3 nucleotides read TGCGCCAGCAGCCCCTGGGTAGCGGGAGGCCAGCAGTACTTC. It yields the protein CASSPWVAGGQQYF.

The chain is built from TRBV28 and TRBJ2-5; a possible D gene is TRBD1 (6 bases). Germline V gene sequence: CDR1 MDHEN, CDR2 SYDVKM. The V and J ends lost 4 bases and 1 base respectively, with 10 bases between them. CDR3 length equals 14 residues. CDR3 in DNA: TGTGCCAGCAGTTCGACAGGACCCCAAGAGACCCAGTACTTC. It translates to CASSSTGPQETQYF.

The CDR3 sequence is CASSGSGLEYNEQFF. Written as DNA, the CDR3 is TGCGCCAGCAGTGGGTCGGGACTGGAGTACAATGAGCAGTTCTTC. The chain is built from TRBV10-1 and TRBJ2-1; D perhaps matches TRBD2 (6 bases). From germline, CDR1 is WNHNN and CDR2 SYGVQD (reference sequence). Between the trimmed V and J ends, which lost 4 bases and 4 bases, there was a span of 14 bases. The CDR3 is 15 amino acids.

The rearrangement joins TRBV5-1 to TRBJ1-2; the D is unclear. The CDR3 sequence is 13 residues long. The germline V gene encodes CDR1 SGHRS and CDR2 YFSETQ. V was shortened by 0 bases and J by 3 bases, with 6 bases between the two germline ends. The CDR3 spells CASSLDGDYGYTF. CDR3 DNA: TGCGCCAGCAGCTTGGACGGAGACTATGGCTACACCTTC.

This sequence joins TRBV24-1 and TRBJ2-2, with D possibly being TRBD1 (5 bases). From germline, CDR1 is KGHDR and CDR2 SFDVKD. V gave up 7 bases and J gave up 6 bases, with 8 bases separating them. CDR3 length equals 12 residues. In nucleotides, the CDR3 is TGTGCCACCAGGGGGCCGGCCGGGGAGCTGTTTTTT. Encoded protein: CATRGPAGELFF.

The chain employs TRBV19 and TRBJ1-1; the D is unclear. Trimming removed 7 bases at V and 5 bases at J, with 14 bases between. Germline CDR1 reads LNHDA; CDR2 reads SQIVND (reference sequence). The CDR3 spans 13 residues. CDR3 DNA: TGTGCCAGTAACCCGGCAGGCTGGACTGAAGCTTTCTTT. Translation gives CASNPAGWTEAFF.

This clone was observed a few times. The chain has TRBV9 and TRBJ2-7; 14 bases are a match to TRBD2. The CDR3 has 17 amino acids. V was clipped by 4 bases and J by 5 bases; unmatched bases: 11. Germline CDR1 reads SGDLS; CDR2 reads YYNGEE. CDR3 DNA sequence: TGTGCCAGCAGCACGACGGGACTAGCGGGAGTTACCGACGAGCAGTACTTC. It codes for CASSTTGLAGVTDEQYF.

The gene calls are TRBV19 and TRBJ2-1; TRBD2 matches 14 bases. This CDR3 comprises 16 residues. CDR1 is LNHDA, CDR2 SQIVND, per germline (reference sequence). The trim removed 4 bases at V and 8 bases at J, leaving 7 bases unmatched. CDR3 residues: CASSSTGTSGSYEQFF. DNA for the CDR3: TGTGCCAGTAGTAGCACCGGGACTAGCGGGAGCTATGAGCAGTTCTTC.

This rearrangement joins TRBV11-3 to TRBJ1-2; 8 bases align to TRBD1. J gave up 4 bases and V 4 bases, and 8 bases lay outside the gene matches. From germline, CDR1 is SGHNT and CDR2 YENEEA. This CDR3 contains 15 residues. In nucleotides, the CDR3 is TGTGCCAGCAGCTCAACGGGCCAGGGGGCCTATGGCTACACCTTC. Translated, it gives CASSSTGQGAYGYTF.